These 2 T cell receptor beta chains came from one sample sequenced in a study of T cell repertoires in cytomegalovirus infection. From the reads, TCRdb called clonotypes with MiXCR, one entry per CDR3 protein. In the table there are 830,000 or so distinct CDR3 sequences, 30% to 35% of which are singletons. These receptors' antigens are unknown. The material was cultured CD8+ T cells from PBMCs, obtained from culture after CMV antigen stimulation. The source of these receptors is a human donor in good health (CMV status not recorded). Some clones in this sample may be carry-over from other donors' samples.

This chain uses TRBV29-1 with TRBJ2-1; tentative D call: TRBD1 (6 bases). Trimming shortened V by 0 bases and J by 2 bases, and 20 bases separated the two germline ends. CDR1 is SQVTM, CDR2 ANQGSEA, per germline. CDR3 length equals 18 residues. The CDR3 region has the DNA TGCAGCGTTGAAGAGGGACATGGTAAATCCTTTACCTACAATGAGCAGTTCTTC. Amino acids: CSVEEGHGKSFTYNEQFF.

This clonotype was recorded many times. The rearrangement joins TRBV7-2 to TRBJ2-7; maybe TRBD1 (5 bases). CDR3 length: 15 residues. V lost 1 base and J 3 bases, leaving 13 bases between the germline ends. CDR1 is SGHTA and CDR2 is FQGNSA in the germline V gene. CDR3 sequence (DNA): TGTGCCAGCAGCTTAGATAGGTCAGGGCTCTACGAGCAGTACGTC. Protein sequence: CASSLDRSGLYEQYV.